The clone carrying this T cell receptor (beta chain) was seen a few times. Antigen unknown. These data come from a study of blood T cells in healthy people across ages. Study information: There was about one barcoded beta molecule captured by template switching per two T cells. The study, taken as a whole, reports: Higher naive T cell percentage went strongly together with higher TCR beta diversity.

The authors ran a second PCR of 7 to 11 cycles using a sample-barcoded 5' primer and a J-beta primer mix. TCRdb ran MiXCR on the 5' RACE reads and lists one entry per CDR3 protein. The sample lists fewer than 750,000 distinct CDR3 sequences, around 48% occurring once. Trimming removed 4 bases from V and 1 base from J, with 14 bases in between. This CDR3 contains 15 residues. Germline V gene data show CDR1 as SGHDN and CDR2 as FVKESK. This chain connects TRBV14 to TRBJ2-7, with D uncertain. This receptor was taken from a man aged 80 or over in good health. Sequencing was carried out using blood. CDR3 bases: TGTGCCAGCAGCCTTGGCGTAGGAGCGTCCTACGAGCAGTACTTC. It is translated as CASSLGVGASYEQYF.